Shown below are 25 T cell receptor beta chains from a single sample sequenced in a study of CD8 T cells in Susac syndrome. Reverse transcription of roughly 0.5 to 1 ug RNA was performed with random hexamers. Each CDR3 protein is one row after TCRdb ran MiXCR on the immunoSEQ multiplex PCR reads. Here the sample spans roughly 170,000 distinct CDR3 sequences, approximately 94% being singletons. The sample comprised CD4+ T cells from PBMCs. Receptor source: a human donor with multiple sclerosis.

The V and J genes are TRBV4-3 and TRBJ2-2; D possibly corresponds to TRBD2 (5 bases). CDR1 LGHNA and CDR2 YSLEER come from the germline V gene. The CDR3 extends over 15 amino acids. The V end lost 0 bases, the J end lost 9 bases, and 14 bases lay between the germline ends. For the CDR3, the DNA is TGCGCCAGCAGCCAAGATCTAGAGGGAGAAAGGGAGCTGTTTTTT. This codes for CASSQDLEGERELFF.

The chain uses TRBV18 and TRBJ2-4; 10 bases map to TRBD1. Germline lookup yields CDR1 KGHSH and CDR2 LQKENI. The CDR3 covers 15 residues. V shed 0 bases and J 7 bases; nucleotides not matched to a gene: 3. CDR3 nucleotide sequence: TGTGCCAGCTCACCACCGTGGACAGGGGGGAACATTCAGTACTTC. This translates into CASSPPWTGGNIQYF.

V gene TRBV4-2 combines with J gene TRBJ1-2; D is unresolved. Germline CDR1 is LGHNA and CDR2 is YNFKEQ. Trimming pared 6 bases from V and 4 bases from J, leaving 15 bases between. This CDR3 has 14 amino acids. CDR3 in amino acids: CASSLQDGLYGYTF. Written as DNA, the CDR3 is TGTGCCAGCAGTCTCCAAGACGGACTCTATGGCTACACCTTC.

This CDR3 reads CASSFTRPRKNTEAFF. The CDR3 nucleotides are TGTGCCAGCAGCTTTACGAGACCCAGGAAGAACACTGAAGCTTTCTTT. The chain employs TRBV5-6 and TRBJ1-1, with unresolved D. From germline, CDR1 is SGHDT and CDR2 YYEEEE. The CDR3 is 16 residues long. V lost 2 bases to trimming and J lost 1 base, with 15 bases between them.

The rearrangement links TRBV5-1 to TRBJ1-1; D remains unclear. CDR1 and CDR2 (germline): SGHRS, YFSETQ. The germline V and J ends were trimmed by 5 bases and 5 bases, with 10 bases remaining between them. The CDR3 length is 12 residues. This CDR3 reads CASSPWGTEAFF. As DNA, the CDR3 is TGCGCCAGCAGTCCTTGGGGAACTGAAGCTTTCTTT.

The chain is built from TRBV29-1 and TRBJ2-1, with 7 bases lining up with TRBD2. The germline CDR1 and CDR2 sequences are SQVTM and ANQGSEA. With 4 bases clipped from V and 7 bases from J, the junction kept 7 bases outside the gene matches. The CDR3 extends over 13 amino acids. In nucleotides, the CDR3 is TGCAGCGTTGGGCGGGGGATATGGAATGAGCAGTTCTTC. The encoded protein is CSVGRGIWNEQFF.

The genes are TRBV24-1 and TRBJ2-2; no definite D call. Trimming removed 0 bases at V and 2 bases at J, with 9 bases between. Germline assignment: CDR1 KGHDR and CDR2 SFDVKD. The CDR3 runs to 16 residues. CDR3: CATSDLKHANTGELFF. CDR3 DNA sequence: TGTGCCACCAGTGATTTGAAGCACGCTAACACCGGGGAGCTGTTTTTT.

V and J are TRBV12-5 and TRBJ2-7; 7 bases are a match to TRBD2. This CDR3 comprises 15 residues. Trimming took 0 bases from V and 7 from J; bases not matched to a gene: 9. Germline CDR1 LGHNT, CDR2 FRNRAP. CDR3 in amino acids: CASGLVPGGRGEQYF. Here the CDR3 DNA reads TGTGCTAGTGGTTTGGTACCGGGGGGACGAGGAGAGCAGTACTTC.

This chain connects TRBV29-1 to TRBJ2-5; D may be TRBD1 or TRBD2 (5 bases each). Looked up from germline, CDR1 is SQVTM and CDR2 is ANQGSEA. The V end was cut by 7 bases, the J end by 4 bases, with 13 bases between. CDR3 size: 12 residues. The CDR3 DNA reads TGCAGCGCAAAACGGGGCTTAGAGACCCAGTACTTC. Amino acid sequence: CSAKRGLETQYF.

A single count supports this clonotype. The V and J genes are TRBV6-5 and TRBJ1-2; a possible D gene is TRBD1 (5 bases). The CDR3 is 12 amino acids. The germline V and J ends were trimmed by 6 bases and 4 bases, with 9 bases remaining between them. Germline V gene lookup returns CDR1 MNHEY and CDR2 SVGAGI. CDR3 nucleotide sequence: TGTGCCAGCAGCGCCGACAGCTATGGCTACACCTTC. It yields the protein CASSADSYGYTF.

The chain recombines TRBV10-3 with TRBJ1-2, with TRBD1 as a possible D gene (5 bases). Trimming removed 4 bases at V and 2 bases at J, with 8 bases between. From germline, CDR1 is ENHRY and CDR2 SYGVKD. This CDR3 comprises 13 residues. The CDR3 loop reads CAISGAGNYGYTF. DNA for the CDR3: TGTGCCATCAGTGGGGCAGGGAACTATGGCTACACCTTC.

The chain recombines TRBV2 with TRBJ2-2; 7 bases are shared with TRBD2. Germline V CDR1 and CDR2: SNHLY, FYNNEI. Trimming at V came to 8 bases and at J to 6 bases, leaving 0 bases not matched to a gene. The CDR3 covers 11 residues. The CDR3 DNA follows: TGTGCCAGCGGGGGGGCCGGGGAGCTGTTTTTT. Its translation: CASGGAGELFF.

This clonotype was recorded only once. The rearrangement links TRBV3-1 to TRBJ2-1, with 8 bases identical to TRBD1. From germline, CDR1 is LGHDT and CDR2 YNNKEL (reference sequence). The CDR3 loop spans 14 amino acids. Trimming cost V 1 base and J 6 bases; bases outside gene matches: 2. CDR3 region: CASSQGTGGNEQFF. For the CDR3, the DNA is TGTGCCAGCAGCCAAGGAACAGGGGGCAATGAGCAGTTCTTC.

V usage is TRBV2 and J usage is TRBJ2-7; D might be TRBD1 (6 bases). V dropped 6 bases and J dropped 5 bases, with 11 bases sitting between them. This CDR3 region has 12 residues. Germline V gene data show CDR1 as SNHLY and CDR2 as FYNNEI. CDR3 residues: CASRGTLNEQYF. The CDR3 coding sequence is TGTGCCAGCAGGGGGACATTGAACGAGCAGTACTTC.

The chain is built from TRBV12-3 or TRBV12-4 and TRBJ1-2; D unclear. The V gene lost 5 bases and the J gene lost 4 bases, with 11 bases spanning the gap. The CDR3 is 13 residues long. This CDR3 is CASSIDRVYGYTF. The CDR3 coding sequence is TGTGCCAGCAGTATAGACCGAGTCTATGGCTACACCTTC.

V is TRBV5-1 and J is TRBJ2-2; D possibly uses TRBD1 or TRBD2 (5 bases each). The CDR3 runs to 16 residues. Germline V CDR1 and CDR2: SGHRS, YFSETQ. V dropped 0 bases and J dropped 3 bases, with 12 bases sitting between them. Written as DNA, the CDR3 is TGCGCCAGCAGCTTGGTCGTGGGGACGGACACCGGGGAGCTGTTTTTT. As protein: CASSLVVGTDTGELFF.

The chain carries TRBV9 and TRBJ1-1, with TRBD1 matching 7 bases. V lost 0 bases to trimming and J lost 3 bases; unmatched junction nucleotides: 5. The CDR3 length is 15 residues. CDR1 is SGDLS, CDR2 YYNGEE, per germline. This CDR3 reads CASSVDTQGDTEAFF. The DNA of the CDR3 is TGTGCCAGCAGCGTAGATACCCAGGGGGACACTGAAGCTTTCTTT. The entire variable domain, with the rest obtained from reference TRBV9 and TRBJ1-1, is as follows: DSGVTQTPKHLITATGQRVTLRCSPRSGDLSVYWYQQSLDQGLQFLIQYYNGEERAKGNILERFSAQQFPDLHSELNLSSLELGDSALYFCASSVDTQGDTEAFFGQGTRLTVV.

The table lists this clonotype with a count of one. The chain is built from TRBV6-5 and TRBJ2-3; no reliable D call. Germline assignment: CDR1 MNHEY and CDR2 SVGAGI. The V gene lost 6 bases and the J gene lost 0 bases, with 7 bases spanning the gap. This CDR3 is built from 13 residues. The CDR3 loop reads CASRGYSTDTQYF. The DNA of the CDR3 is TGTGCCAGCAGGGGATATAGCACAGATACGCAGTATTTT.

This chain links TRBV2 with TRBJ2-6, with a weak D call TRBD1 (5 bases). The ends were cut back, 4 bases at V and 0 bases at J, with 13 bases in the middle. The CDR3 covers 17 residues. Germline CDR1 reads SNHLY; CDR2 reads FYNNEI. CDR3 loop: CASSVETANSGANVLTF. In nucleotides, the CDR3 is TGTGCCAGCAGTGTCGAGACAGCGAACTCTGGGGCCAACGTCCTGACTTTC.

The rearrangement uses TRBV6-2 or TRBV6-3 and TRBJ1-2; 7 bases are a match to TRBD1. After removal of 4 bases from V and 3 bases from J, the junction contained 11 bases not matched to a gene. The CDR3 runs to 16 residues. Looked up from germline, CDR1 is MNHEY and CDR2 is SVGEGT. In DNA, the CDR3 is TGTGCCAGCAGTTGGACACTGGGACAGATCGACTATGGCTACACCTTC. Amino acid sequence: CASSWTLGQIDYGYTF.

The J gene is TRBJ1-2, the V gene TRBV5-1, with 8 bases matching TRBD1. The V gene's germline CDR1 is SGHRS and CDR2 YFSETQ. V shed 7 bases, J shed 4 bases, and the junction held 9 bases outside the gene matches. CDR3 size: 14 residues. The CDR3 bases are TGCGCCAGCGCGCCCGGACAGGGCGGCTATGGCTACACCTTC. It encodes CASAPGQGGYGYTF.

The chain joins TRBV20-1 to TRBJ2-1; D call uncertain. CDR1 and CDR2 (germline): DFQATT, SNEGSKA (reference sequence). CDR3 length equals 13 residues. V lost 1 base to trimming and J lost 4 bases, with 8 bases between them. The CDR3 coding sequence is TGCAGTGCTAGAGCCCGACAATACAATGAGCAGTTCTTC. This gives the protein CSARARQYNEQFF.

CDR3 region: CASMRTSGVIDTQYF. DNA for the CDR3: TGTGCCAGCATGCGGACTAGCGGGGTAATAGATACGCAGTATTTT. The chain uses TRBV3-1 and TRBJ2-3, with 12 bases identical to TRBD2. With V trimmed by 7 bases and J by 5 bases, 7 bases remained unmatched. From germline, CDR1 is LGHDT and CDR2 YNNKEL (reference sequence). This CDR3 contains 15 residues.

The gene calls are TRBV30 and TRBJ2-1; D possibly matches TRBD1 or TRBD2 (5 bases each). CDR3 size: 16 residues. Germline V gives CDR1 GTSNPN, CDR2 SVGIG (reference sequence). V was clipped by 3 bases and J by 9 bases, with 24 bases between them. The CDR3 region is CAWSAGTGSFSREQFF. The CDR3 region has the DNA TGTGCCTGGAGCGCCGGGACGGGATCCTTCTCCCGTGAGCAGTTCTTC.

The chain links TRBV5-1 to TRBJ2-5; TRBD2 matches at 9 bases. After removal of 2 bases from V and 5 bases from J, the junction contained 10 bases not matched to a gene. This CDR3 comprises 16 residues. Germline loops: CDR1 SGHRS, CDR2 YFSETQ. In DNA form, the CDR3 reads TGCGCCAGCAGCTTCCCCCTGGCGGGAGGGCGCGAGACCCAGTACTTC. This gives the protein CASSFPLAGGRETQYF.